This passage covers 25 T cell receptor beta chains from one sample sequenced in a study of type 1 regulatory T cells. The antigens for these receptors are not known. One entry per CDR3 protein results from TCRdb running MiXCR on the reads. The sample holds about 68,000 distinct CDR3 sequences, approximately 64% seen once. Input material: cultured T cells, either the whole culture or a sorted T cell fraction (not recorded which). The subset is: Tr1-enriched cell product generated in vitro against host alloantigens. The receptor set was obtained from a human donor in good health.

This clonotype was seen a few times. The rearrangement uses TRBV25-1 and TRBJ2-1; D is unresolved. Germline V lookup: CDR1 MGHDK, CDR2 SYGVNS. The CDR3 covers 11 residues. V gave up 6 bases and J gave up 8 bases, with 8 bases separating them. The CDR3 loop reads CASSARDEQFF. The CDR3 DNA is TGTGCCAGCAGCGCCCGGGATGAGCAGTTCTTC.

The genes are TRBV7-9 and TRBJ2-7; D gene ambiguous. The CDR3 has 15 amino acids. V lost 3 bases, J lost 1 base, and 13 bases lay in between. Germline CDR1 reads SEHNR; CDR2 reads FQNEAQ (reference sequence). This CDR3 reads CASSFGSSLSYEQYF. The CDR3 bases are TGTGCCAGCAGCTTTGGCAGCAGTCTGTCCTACGAGCAGTACTTC.

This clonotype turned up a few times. The CDR3 bases are TGTGCCAGCAGCAAACATTCCACCGGGGAGCTGTTTTTT. Translation gives CASSKHSTGELFF. The chain employs TRBV12-3 or TRBV12-4 and TRBJ2-2; D call uncertain. The CDR3 is 13 amino acids. Deletions cut 6 bases from V and 4 bases from J, with 9 bases between.

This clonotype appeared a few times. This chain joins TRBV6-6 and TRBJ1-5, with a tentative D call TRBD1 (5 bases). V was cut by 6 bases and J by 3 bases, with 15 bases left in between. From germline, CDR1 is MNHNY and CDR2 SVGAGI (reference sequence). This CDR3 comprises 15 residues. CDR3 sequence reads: CASRRDGTSNQPQHF. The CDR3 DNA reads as TGTGCCAGCAGAAGGGACGGAACTTCCAATCAGCCCCAGCATTTT.

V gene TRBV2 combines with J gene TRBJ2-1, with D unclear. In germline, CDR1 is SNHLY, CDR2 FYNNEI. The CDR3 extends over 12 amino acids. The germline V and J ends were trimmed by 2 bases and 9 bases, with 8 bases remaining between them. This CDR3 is CASSEFLGEQFF. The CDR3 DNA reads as TGTGCCAGCAGTGAATTCCTCGGTGAGCAGTTCTTC.

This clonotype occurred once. CDR3 protein: CASSEQVGNSPLHF. The CDR3 nucleotides are TGCGCCAGCAGTGAACAGGTGGGGAATTCACCCCTCCACTTT. The gene calls are TRBV10-1 and TRBJ1-6; D possibly corresponds to TRBD1 (5 bases). The CDR3 is 14 residues long. Germline V gene lookup returns CDR1 WNHNN and CDR2 SYGVQD (reference sequence). V was pared by 3 bases and J by 7 bases, with 10 bases between.

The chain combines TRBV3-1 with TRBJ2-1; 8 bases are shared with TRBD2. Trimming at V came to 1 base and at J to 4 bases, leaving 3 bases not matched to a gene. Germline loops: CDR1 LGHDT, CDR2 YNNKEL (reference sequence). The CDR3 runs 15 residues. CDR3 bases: TGTGCCAGCAGCCAAGTAGCGGGAAAGTACAATGAGCAGTTCTTC. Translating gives CASSQVAGKYNEQFF.

The DNA of the CDR3 is TGCAGTGCTAGAGATACGACGAACAATGAGCAGTTCTTC. Its translation: CSARDTTNNEQFF. This chain links TRBV20-1 with TRBJ2-1; D ambiguous. Germline V lookup: CDR1 DFQATT, CDR2 SNEGSKA (reference sequence). The V and J ends lost 0 bases and 5 bases respectively, with 8 bases between them. The CDR3 sequence is 13 residues long.

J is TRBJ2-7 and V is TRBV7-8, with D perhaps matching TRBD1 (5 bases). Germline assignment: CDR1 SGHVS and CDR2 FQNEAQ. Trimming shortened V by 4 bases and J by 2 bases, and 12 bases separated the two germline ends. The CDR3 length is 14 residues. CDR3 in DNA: TGTGCCAGCAGCTCGACAGCGCTCCCCTACGAGCAGTACTTC. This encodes CASSSTALPYEQYF.

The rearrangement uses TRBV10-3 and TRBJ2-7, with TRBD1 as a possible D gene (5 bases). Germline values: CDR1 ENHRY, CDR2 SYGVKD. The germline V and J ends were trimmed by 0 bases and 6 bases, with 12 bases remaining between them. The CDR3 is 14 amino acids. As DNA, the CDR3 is TGTGCCATCAGTGAGTCGCGGCAAGGGGTCGAGCAGTACTTC. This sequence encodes CAISESRQGVEQYF.

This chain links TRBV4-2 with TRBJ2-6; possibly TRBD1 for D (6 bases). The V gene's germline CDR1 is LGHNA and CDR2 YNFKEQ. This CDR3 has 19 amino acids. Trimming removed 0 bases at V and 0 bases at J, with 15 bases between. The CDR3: CASSQEARGMASGANVLTF. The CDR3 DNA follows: TGTGCCAGCAGCCAAGAGGCCAGGGGTATGGCCTCTGGGGCCAACGTCCTGACTTTC.

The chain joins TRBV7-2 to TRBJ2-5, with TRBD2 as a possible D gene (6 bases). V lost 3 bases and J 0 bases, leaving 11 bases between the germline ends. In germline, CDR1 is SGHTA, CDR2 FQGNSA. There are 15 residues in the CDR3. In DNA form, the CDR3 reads TGTGCCAGCAGCTTTAGCGGATCAAACCAAGAGACCCAGTACTTC. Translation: CASSFSGSNQETQYF.

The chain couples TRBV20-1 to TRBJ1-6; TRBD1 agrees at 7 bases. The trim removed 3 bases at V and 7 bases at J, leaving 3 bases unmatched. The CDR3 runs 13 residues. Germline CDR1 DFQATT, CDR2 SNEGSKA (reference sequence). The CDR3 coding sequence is TGCAGTGCTAGTACAGGGGTGAATTCACCCCTCCACTTT. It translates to CSASTGVNSPLHF.

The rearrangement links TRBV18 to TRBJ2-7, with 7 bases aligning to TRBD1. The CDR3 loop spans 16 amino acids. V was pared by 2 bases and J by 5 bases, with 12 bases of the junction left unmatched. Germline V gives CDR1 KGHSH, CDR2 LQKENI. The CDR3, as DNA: TGTGCCAGCTCACCAACGCCCGGGACAGCGCGCCACGAGCAGTACTTC. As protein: CASSPTPGTARHEQYF.

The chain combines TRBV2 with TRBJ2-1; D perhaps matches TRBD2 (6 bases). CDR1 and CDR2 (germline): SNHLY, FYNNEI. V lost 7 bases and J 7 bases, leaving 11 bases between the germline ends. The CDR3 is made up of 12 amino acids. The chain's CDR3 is CASKDRGNEQFF. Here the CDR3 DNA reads TGTGCCAGCAAAGACCGGGGGAATGAGCAGTTCTTC.

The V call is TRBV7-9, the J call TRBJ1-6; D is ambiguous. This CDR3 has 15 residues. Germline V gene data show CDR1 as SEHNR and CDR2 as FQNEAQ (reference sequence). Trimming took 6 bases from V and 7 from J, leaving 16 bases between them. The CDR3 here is CASRDTEALNSPLHF. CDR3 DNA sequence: TGTGCCAGCAGGGATACAGAAGCCCTAAATTCACCCCTCCACTTT.

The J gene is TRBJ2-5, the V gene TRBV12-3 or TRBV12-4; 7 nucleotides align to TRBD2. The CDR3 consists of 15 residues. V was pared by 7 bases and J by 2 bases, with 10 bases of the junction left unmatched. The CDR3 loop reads CASTLGLGGQETQYF. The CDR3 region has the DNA TGTGCCAGCACCCTCGGACTAGGTGGGCAAGAGACCCAGTACTTC.

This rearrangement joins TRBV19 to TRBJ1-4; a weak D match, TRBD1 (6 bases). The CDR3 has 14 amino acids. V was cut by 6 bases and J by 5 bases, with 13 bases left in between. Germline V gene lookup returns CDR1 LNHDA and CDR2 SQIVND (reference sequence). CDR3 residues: CASRKTGGNEKLFF. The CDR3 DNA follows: TGTGCCAGTAGGAAGACAGGCGGAAATGAAAAACTGTTTTTT.

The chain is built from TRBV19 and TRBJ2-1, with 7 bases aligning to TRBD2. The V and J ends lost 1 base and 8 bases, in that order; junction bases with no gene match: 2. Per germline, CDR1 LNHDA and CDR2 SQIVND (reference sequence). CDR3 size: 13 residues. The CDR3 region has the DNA TGTGCCAGTAGTATAGCGGGGGGTCATGAGCAGTTCTTC. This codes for CASSIAGGHEQFF.

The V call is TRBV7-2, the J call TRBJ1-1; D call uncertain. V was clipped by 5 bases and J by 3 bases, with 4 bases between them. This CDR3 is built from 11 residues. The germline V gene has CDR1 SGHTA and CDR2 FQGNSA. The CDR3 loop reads CASSLYTEAFF. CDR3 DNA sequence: TGTGCCAGCAGCCTGTACACTGAAGCTTTCTTT. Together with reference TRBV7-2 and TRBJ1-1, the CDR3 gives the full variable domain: GAGVSQSPSNKVTEKGKDVELRCDPISGHTALYWYRQSLGQGLEFLIYFQGNSAPDKSGLPSDRFSAERTGGSVSTLTIQRTQQEDSAVYLCASSLYTEAFFGQGTRLTVV.

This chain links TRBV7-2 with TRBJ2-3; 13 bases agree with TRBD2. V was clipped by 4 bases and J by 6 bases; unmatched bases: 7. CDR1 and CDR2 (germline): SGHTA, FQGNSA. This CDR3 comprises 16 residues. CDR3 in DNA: TGTGCCAGCAGCTCCGCCCGGACTAGCGGGAGTGATACGCAGTATTTT. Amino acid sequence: CASSSARTSGSDTQYF.

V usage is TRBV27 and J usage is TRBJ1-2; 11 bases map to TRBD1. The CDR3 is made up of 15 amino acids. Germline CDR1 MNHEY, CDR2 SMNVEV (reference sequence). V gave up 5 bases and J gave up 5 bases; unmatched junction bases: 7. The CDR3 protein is CASSQPGQGAYGYTF. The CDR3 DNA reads TGTGCCAGCAGTCAACCCGGACAGGGGGCGTATGGCTACACCTTC.

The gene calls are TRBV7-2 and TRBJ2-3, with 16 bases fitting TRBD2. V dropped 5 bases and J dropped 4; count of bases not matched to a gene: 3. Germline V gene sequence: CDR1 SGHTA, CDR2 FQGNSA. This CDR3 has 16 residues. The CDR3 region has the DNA TGTGCCAGCAGCCCAGGGACTAGCGGGAGGGCAGATACGCAGTATTTT. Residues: CASSPGTSGRADTQYF.

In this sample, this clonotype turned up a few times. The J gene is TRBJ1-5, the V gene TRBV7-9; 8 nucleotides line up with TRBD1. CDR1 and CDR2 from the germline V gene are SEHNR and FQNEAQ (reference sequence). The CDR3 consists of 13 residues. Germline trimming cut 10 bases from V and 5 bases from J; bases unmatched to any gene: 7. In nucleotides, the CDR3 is TGTGCCATCGACAGGGGCCCCCATCAGCCCCAGCATTTT. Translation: CAIDRGPHQPQHF.

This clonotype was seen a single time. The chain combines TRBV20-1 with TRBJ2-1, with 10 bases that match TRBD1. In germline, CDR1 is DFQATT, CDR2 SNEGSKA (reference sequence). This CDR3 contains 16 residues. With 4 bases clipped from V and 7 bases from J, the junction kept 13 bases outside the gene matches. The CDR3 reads CSATSNRDRGLNEQFF. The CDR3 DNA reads TGCAGTGCTACGTCCAACCGGGACAGGGGACTTAATGAGCAGTTCTTC.